This T cell receptor beta chain was captured in a study of blood T cell repertoires in COVID-19. Study-level background: T cells, B-cell-depleted T cells, or PBMCs provided the cDNA or gDNA that served as material.

The assay was immunoSEQ multiplex PCR, and TCRdb's table has in-frame clones only and misses some. This table holds about 300,000 clones, about nine tenths found once. Seattle-derived patients entered the study during active infection and were followed longitudinally. V shed 11 bases, J shed 5 bases, and the junction held 11 bases outside the gene matches. The CDR3 is 14 amino acids. In germline, CDR1 is MDHEN, CDR2 SYDVKM. This TCR came from a woman younger than 45 with COVID-19, enrolled during active disease. The J gene is TRBJ1-2, the V gene TRBV28, with 10 bases matching TRBD1. The source material was peripheral blood. This CDR3 is CAAGGRDRGYGYTF. CDR3 coding DNA: TGTGCCGCGGGGGGGCGGGACAGGGGTTATGGCTACACCTTC.